This T cell receptor (beta chain) emerged from a study of blood T cells in healthy people across ages. Whole-study findings and limits: Calculation of diversity from one million T cells yielded estimates considered to be underestimates. In long-lived donors, naive CD4+ cell counts and diversity exceeded those of aged donors. Per million T cells, TCR beta diversity dropped roughly linearly as age increased.

Together with a sample-barcoded 5' primer, a J-beta primer mix was included in a second PCR lasting roughly 6 to 12 cycles. TCRdb re-called the 5' RACE reads through MiXCR, storing one row per CDR3 protein. This sample has roughly 1.7 million distinct CDR3 sequences; about 35% occur once, and the top ten carry roughly 12%. This CDR3 region has 16 residues. The germline V and J ends were trimmed by 4 bases and 5 bases, with 21 bases remaining between them. The germline V gene has CDR1 SGHDT and CDR2 YYEEEE. Details on this clonotype: Its antigen is unidentified.

The sequenced material came from blood. This receptor was obtained from a woman in her thirties in good health. This sequence joins TRBV5-6 and TRBJ2-5, with D possibly being TRBD1 (6 bases). The CDR3 spells CASSLVHGTKVETQYF. The DNA for the CDR3 is TGTGCCAGCAGCCTTGTCCACGGGACAAAGGTGGAGACCCAGTACTTC.